The 10 T cell receptor beta chains in this list originate from one sample, sequenced in a study of radiotherapy plus CTLA-4 blockade in lung cancer. This table comes from immunoSEQ multiplex PCR, and its TCRdb copy is limited to in-frame clones, with some not included. The table includes tens of thousands of clones, approximately 79% detected once. The sequencing here drew on peripheral blood, taken from a patient treated with radiotherapy plus ipilimumab. The source of these receptors is a human donor with non-small cell lung cancer whose response to radiotherapy plus ipilimumab could not be evaluated. Some clones in this sample may be carry-over from other donors' samples.

V and J are TRBV6-5 and TRBJ2-5; possible D gene TRBD1, 6 bases. Trimming removed 5 bases from V and 5 bases from J, with 18 bases in between. The germline CDR1 and CDR2 sequences are MNHEY and SVGAGI. This CDR3 contains 15 residues. CDR3 in amino acids: CASSQNNRVWETQYF. DNA for the CDR3: TGTGCCAGCAGTCAAAATAACAGGGTTTGGGAGACCCAGTACTTC.

The V gene is TRBV4-2, the J gene TRBJ2-3, with TRBD2 as a possible D gene (5 bases). The CDR3 has 17 residues. V gave up 6 bases and J gave up 2 bases, with 21 bases separating them. Germline loops: CDR1 LGHNA, CDR2 YNFKEQ. The chain's CDR3 is CASRSLFRGDSTDTQYF. The CDR3 coding sequence is TGTGCCAGCAGGTCCCTTTTTCGGGGAGACTCCACAGATACGCAGTATTTT.

V and J are TRBV7-2 and TRBJ2-7, with unresolved D. Trimming stripped 5 bases from V and 5 bases from J, with 19 bases between. The germline gives CDR1 SGHTA, CDR2 FQGNSA. This CDR3 is built from 15 residues. CDR3 nucleotide sequence: TGTGCCAGCAGCCCCCAGCCCCAAAGCGCGCACGAGCAGTACTTC. This encodes CASSPQPQSAHEQYF.

The chain couples TRBV27 to TRBJ1-6, with TRBD1 matching over 10 bases. CDR3 size: 17 residues. With V trimmed by 5 bases and J by 2 bases, 6 bases remained unmatched. Looked up from germline, CDR1 is MNHEY and CDR2 is SMNVEV (reference sequence). The CDR3 sequence is CASSRRTGGTYNSPLHF. CDR3 DNA: TGTGCCAGCAGTCGACGGACAGGGGGGACCTATAATTCACCCCTCCACTTT.

This clone has ten or more counts. The V call is TRBV6-4, the J call TRBJ1-1, with D possibly being TRBD1 (5 bases). V was pared by 6 bases and J by 2 bases, with 16 bases between. This CDR3 is built from 15 residues. Germline V gene data show CDR1 as MRHNA and CDR2 as SNTAGT. The DNA for the CDR3 is TGTGCCAGCAGCCTAGGGGCCTCGAGTAACACTGAAGCTTTCTTT. It yields the protein CASSLGASSNTEAFF.

The chain is built from TRBV5-1 and TRBJ2-3; 8 bases line up with TRBD2. Germline CDR1 SGHRS, CDR2 YFSETQ. V was clipped by 3 bases and J by 1 base; unmatched bases: 4. The length of the CDR3 is 15 residues. As DNA, the CDR3 is TGCGCCAGCAGCTACTTTAGCGGGGGCACAGATACGCAGTATTTT. Protein: CASSYFSGGTDTQYF.

The rearrangement joins TRBV5-4 to TRBJ2-5, with D possibly TRBD2 on 5 matching bases. This CDR3 contains 13 residues. The germline V gene encodes CDR1 SGHNT and CDR2 YYREEE (reference sequence). V lost 0 bases and J 5 bases, leaving 8 bases between the germline ends. CDR3 region: CASSLGTGETQYF. For the CDR3, the DNA is TGTGCCAGCAGCTTGGGGACTGGGGAGACCCAGTACTTC.

The chain carries TRBV6-1 and TRBJ2-5; D is possibly TRBD1 (5 bases). This CDR3 region has 11 residues. The germline V gene encodes CDR1 MNHNS and CDR2 SASEGT. The V end was cut by 11 bases, the J end by 5 bases, with 12 bases between. CDR3: CAGAMRETQYF. CDR3 bases: TGTGCCGGGGCTATGCGGGAGACCCAGTACTTC.

The chain recombines TRBV2 with TRBJ2-3; no definite D call. The germline gives CDR1 SNHLY, CDR2 FYNNEI. The CDR3 contains 11 residues. CDR3 sequence reads: CAGSFTDTQYF. The CDR3 DNA reads as TGTGCGGGCTCTTTCACAGATACGCAGTATTTT.

This chain connects TRBV6-1 to TRBJ1-2; D unclear. Trimming left V 2 bases short and J 4 bases short, with 11 bases between. The germline gives CDR1 MNHNS, CDR2 SASEGT. This CDR3 spans 14 amino acids. The CDR3 nucleotides read TGTGCCAGCAGTGAATCGGTGGGAGCCTATGGCTACACCTTC. It codes for CASSESVGAYGYTF.